The following is a T cell receptor beta chain sequence with its context. Clones were read by immunoSEQ multiplex PCR, and TCRdb kept only the in-frame ones, dropping some. The data hold roughly 250,000 clones, with about 87% observed a single time. The data originate from a study of blood T cell repertoires in COVID-19. The CDR3 runs to 14 residues. V gave up 4 bases and J gave up 2 bases; unmatched junction bases: 4. Germline V gene data show CDR1 as SGHDT and CDR2 as YYEEEE. The source material was PBMCs or T cells enriched from blood (not recorded which). The V and J genes are TRBV5-6 and TRBJ2-7, with 9 bases lining up with TRBD2. This receptor was identified in a woman between 50 and 59 years old who had recovered from COVID-19. The CDR3 sequence is CASSPLAGAYEQYF. CDR3 sequence (DNA): TGTGCCAGCAGCCCACTAGCGGGCGCCTACGAGCAGTACTTC.